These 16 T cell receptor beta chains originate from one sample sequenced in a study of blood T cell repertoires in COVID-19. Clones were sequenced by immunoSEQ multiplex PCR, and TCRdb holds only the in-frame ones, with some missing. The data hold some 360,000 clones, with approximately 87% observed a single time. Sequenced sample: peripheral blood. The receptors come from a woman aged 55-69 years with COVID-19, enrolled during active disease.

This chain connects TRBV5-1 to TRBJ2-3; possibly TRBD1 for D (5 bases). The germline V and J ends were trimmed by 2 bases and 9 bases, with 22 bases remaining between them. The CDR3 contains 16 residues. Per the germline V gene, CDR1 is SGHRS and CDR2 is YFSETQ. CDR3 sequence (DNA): TGCGCCAGCAGCTTTGCCGACGGCAGGGTTGGCCCGACGCAGTATTTT. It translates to CASSFADGRVGPTQYF.

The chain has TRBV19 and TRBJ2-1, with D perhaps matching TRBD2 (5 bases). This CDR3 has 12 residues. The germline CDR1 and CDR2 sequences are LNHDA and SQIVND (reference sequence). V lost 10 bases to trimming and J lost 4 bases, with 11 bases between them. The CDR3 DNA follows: TGTGCCACCCGGACTGAATACAATGAGCAGTTCTTC. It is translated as CATRTEYNEQFF. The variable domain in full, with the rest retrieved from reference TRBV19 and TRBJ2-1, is DGGITQSPKYLFRKEGQNVTLSCEQNLNHDAMYWYRQDPGQGLRLIYYSQIVNDFQKGDIAEGYSVSREKKESFPLTVTSAQKNPTAFYLCATRTEYNEQFFGPGTRLTVL.

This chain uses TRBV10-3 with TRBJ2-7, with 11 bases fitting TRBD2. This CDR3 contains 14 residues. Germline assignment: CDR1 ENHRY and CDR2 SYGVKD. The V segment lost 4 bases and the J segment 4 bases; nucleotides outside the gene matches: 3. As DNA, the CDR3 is TGTGCCATCAGTGGACTAGCGGGGATGTACGAGCAGTACTTC. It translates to CAISGLAGMYEQYF.

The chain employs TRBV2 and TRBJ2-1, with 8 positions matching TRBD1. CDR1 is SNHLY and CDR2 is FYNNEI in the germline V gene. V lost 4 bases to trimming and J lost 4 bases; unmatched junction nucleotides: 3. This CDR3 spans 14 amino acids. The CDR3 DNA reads TGTGCCAGCAGTGTCGACAGGGGATACAATGAGCAGTTCTTC. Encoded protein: CASSVDRGYNEQFF.

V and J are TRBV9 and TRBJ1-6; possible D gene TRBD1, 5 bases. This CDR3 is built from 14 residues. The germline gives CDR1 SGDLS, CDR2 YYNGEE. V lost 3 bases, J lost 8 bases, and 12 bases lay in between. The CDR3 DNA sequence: TGTGCCAGCAGCGCATGGGGCTCCGATTCACCCCTCCACTTT. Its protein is CASSAWGSDSPLHF.

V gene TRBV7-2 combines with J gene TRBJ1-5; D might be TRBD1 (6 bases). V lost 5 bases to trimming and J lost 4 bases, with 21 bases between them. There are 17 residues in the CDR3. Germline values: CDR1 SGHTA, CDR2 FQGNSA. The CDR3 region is CASSLQSTGIGNQPQHF. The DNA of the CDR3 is TGTGCCAGCAGCCTACAGTCAACAGGGATTGGGAATCAGCCCCAGCATTTT.

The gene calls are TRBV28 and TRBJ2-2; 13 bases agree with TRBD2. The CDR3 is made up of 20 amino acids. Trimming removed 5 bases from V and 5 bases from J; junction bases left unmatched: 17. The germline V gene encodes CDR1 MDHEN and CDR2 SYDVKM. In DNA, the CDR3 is TGTGCCAGCAGTATATCTACGGGACTAGCGGGGTTAGTCTCGACCGGGGAGCTGTTTTTT. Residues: CASSISTGLAGLVSTGELFF.

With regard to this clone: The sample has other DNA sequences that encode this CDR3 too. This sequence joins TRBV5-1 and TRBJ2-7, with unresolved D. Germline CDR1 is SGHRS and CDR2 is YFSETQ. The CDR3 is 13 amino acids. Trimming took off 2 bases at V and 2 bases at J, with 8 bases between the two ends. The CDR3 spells CASSFDTPYEQYF. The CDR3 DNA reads TGCGCCAGCAGCTTCGACACACCCTACGAGCAGTACTTC.

CDR3 sequence: CASSQGRPGDTIYF. CDR3 in DNA: TGCGCCAGCAGCCAAGGGCGGCCAGGGGACACCATATATTTT. The chain has TRBV4-1 and TRBJ1-3; maybe TRBD1 (6 bases). Germline assignment: CDR1 MGHRA and CDR2 YSYEKL. The CDR3 consists of 14 residues. V dropped 1 base and J dropped 8 bases, with 12 bases sitting between them.

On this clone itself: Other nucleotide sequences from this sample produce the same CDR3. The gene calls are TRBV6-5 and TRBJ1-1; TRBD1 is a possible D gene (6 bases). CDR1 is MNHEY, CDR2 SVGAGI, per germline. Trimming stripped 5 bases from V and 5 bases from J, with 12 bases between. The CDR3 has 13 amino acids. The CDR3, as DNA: TGTGCCAGCAGTACAGGGTCTCGGACTGAAGCTTTCTTT. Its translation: CASSTGSRTEAFF.

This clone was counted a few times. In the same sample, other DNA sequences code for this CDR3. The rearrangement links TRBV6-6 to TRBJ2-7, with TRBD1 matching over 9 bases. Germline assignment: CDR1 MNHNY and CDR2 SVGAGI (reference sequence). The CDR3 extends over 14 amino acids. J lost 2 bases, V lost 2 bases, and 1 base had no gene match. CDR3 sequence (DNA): TGTGCCAGCAGTTACGGGACAGGGACCTACGAGCAGTACTTC. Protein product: CASSYGTGTYEQYF.

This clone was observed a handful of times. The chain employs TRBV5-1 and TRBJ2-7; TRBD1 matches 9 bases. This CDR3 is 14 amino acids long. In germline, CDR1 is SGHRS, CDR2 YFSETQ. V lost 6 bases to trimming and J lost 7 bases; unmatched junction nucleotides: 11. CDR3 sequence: CASTEGDRAGEQYF. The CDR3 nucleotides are TGCGCCAGCACAGAAGGGGACAGGGCTGGTGAGCAGTACTTC.

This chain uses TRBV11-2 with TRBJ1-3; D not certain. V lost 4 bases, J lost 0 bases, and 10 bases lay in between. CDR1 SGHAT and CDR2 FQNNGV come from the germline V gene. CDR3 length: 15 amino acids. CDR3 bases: TGTGCCAGCAGCTCTGACGGACTCTCTGGAAACACCATATATTTT. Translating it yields CASSSDGLSGNTIYF.

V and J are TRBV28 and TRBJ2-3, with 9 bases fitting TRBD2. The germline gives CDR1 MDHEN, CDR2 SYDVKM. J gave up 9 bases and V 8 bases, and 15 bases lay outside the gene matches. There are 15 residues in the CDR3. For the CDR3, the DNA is TGTGCCAGCTCTGCTAGCGGGGCATCCCAGGGGACGCAGTATTTT. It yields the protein CASSASGASQGTQYF. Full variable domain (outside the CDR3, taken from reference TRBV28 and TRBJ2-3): DVKVTQSSRYLVKRTGEKVFLECVQDMDHENMFWYRQDPGLGLRLIYFSYDVKMKEKGDIPEGYSVSREKKERFSLILESASTNQTSMYLCASSASGASQGTQYFGPGTRLTVL.

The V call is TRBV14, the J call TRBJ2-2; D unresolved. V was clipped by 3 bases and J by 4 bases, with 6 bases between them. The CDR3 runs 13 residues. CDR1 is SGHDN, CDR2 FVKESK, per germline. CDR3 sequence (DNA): TGTGCCAGCAGCCAGCAAGCCACCGGGGAGCTGTTTTTT. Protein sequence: CASSQQATGELFF.

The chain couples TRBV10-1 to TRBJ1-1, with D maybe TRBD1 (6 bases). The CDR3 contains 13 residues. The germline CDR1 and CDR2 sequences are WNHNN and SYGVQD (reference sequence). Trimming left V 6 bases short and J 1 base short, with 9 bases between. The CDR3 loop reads CASRLGQNTEAFF. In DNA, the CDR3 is TGCGCCAGCAGGCTGGGACAGAACACTGAAGCTTTCTTT.